This T cell receptor beta chain emerged from a study of T cell responses to AZD1222 COVID-19 vaccine. V was cut by 6 bases and J by 1 base, with 22 bases left in between. This CDR3 comprises 17 residues. The germline gives CDR1 MNHEY, CDR2 SMNVEV (reference sequence). Study-level results: Only a handful of people who got AZD1222 tested seropositive at baseline. Donors were largely white British and mainly female; clonal diversity was possibly underestimated. Spike-specific TCR breadth and depth rose after two AZD1222 doses. Unmutated variant regions are reportedly the target of nearly half of TCRs that are spike-specific.

Points on this clone: Its antigen is unknown.

Produced via immunoSEQ multiplex PCR; TCRdb's table is partial and in-frame only. The data hold 95,000 to 100,000 clones, with about 88% observed a single time. The sample consisted of peripheral blood, taken on day 0 of AZD1222 vaccination. The V call is TRBV27, the J call TRBJ2-7, with a weak D call TRBD1 (5 bases). The clonotype comes from an adult in good health. CDR3 sequence (DNA): TGTGCCAGCAGGCCACCCCCTACAGGAAGGAATTCCTACGAGCAGTACTTC. Amino acids: CASRPPPTGRNSYEQYF.